This TCR beta chain was captured in a study of blood T cell repertoires in COVID-19 (dated by TCRdb to 2019 to 2021). At the level of the whole study: Collaborator samples came from the United States, Italy and Spain and covered acute and convalescent phases of COVID-19. The material from the prospective study consisted of cDNA or gDNA derived from T cells, B-cell-depleted T cells, or PBMCs. Deeply sampled blood TCRbeta repertoires from subjects exposed to, actively infected with, or recovered from COVID-19 were included in the dataset. The repertoires were made available in a free public database intended to serve as a resource for research on the immune response to SARS-CoV-2. The samples were drawn from two sources: the first 160 participants of the ongoing ImmuneRACE study, and 1,254 subjects contributed by 6 global collaborators. Nearly every sample came with metadata listing a de-identified subject ID, COVID-19 status, age in years and sex. Where HLA class I and class II types were available, the types were taken from metadata supplied by the sample provider, not from assay-based typing. The paper as a whole reports these results and caveats: The amount of clinical and demographic metadata varied by source and participant and was provided uncurated.

Reading from cysteine to phenylalanine, the CDR3 counts 17 amino acids. Only the CDR3 portion is preserved as DNA: 51 bases, with reading frame beginning at the first base. At the junction V is shortened by 1 base and J by 6 bases; bases outside the gene matches: 9. From a lookup of the germline V gene (reference sequence), CDR1 and CDR2 are LGHDT and YNNKEL. Participants in the prospective study were enrolled through a virtual design, were aged roughly 18 to 95 years, and lived in roughly 25 United States geographic areas. Cohort assignment in the prospective study relied on participant-reported clinical history from a screening survey and a study questionnaire. Mobile phlebotomists in the prospective study collected whole blood, serum and a nasopharyngeal or oropharyngeal swab from every participant. Prospective study participants could optionally give additional blood draws and questionnaires over an approximately 2-month period. Before DNA extraction, prospective study blood samples were shipped either frozen or at room temperature.

TCRbeta CDR3 regions were amplified from genomic DNA using the immunoSEQ Assay, a bias-controlled multiplex PCR. As for how the authors treated the data: The number of nucleated cells in each sample was estimated from the amplification of reference gene primers within the assay. To quantify the absolute abundance of each unique TCRbeta CDR3 rearrangement, sequence reads were collapsed and filtered. For each sample, productive Simpson clonality was calculated as the square root of Simpson's diversity index over productive rearrangements. This immuneACCESS table, as held by TCRdb, lists in-frame sequences with V and J called but not all clones. Of the missing ones, under half trace to an unresolved V gene in checked studies; the others have no known cause. That table furnishes V, J and clone size, whereas the DNA furnished D and trimming. The sample table records 150,000 to 200,000 clones; 76% of these occur just once. Approximately 16% of the sample is held by the ten biggest clonotypes.

About this clone: The clone's antigen remains unknown. No base quality values were provided; no much bigger clone lies one nucleotide off.

The sample comprised PBMCs or T cells enriched from blood (not recorded which). The TCR sequence derives from a woman aged 45 to 65 with acute COVID-19. This receptor chain uses TRBV3-1 (or the pseudogene TRBV3-2) and TRBJ1-6; TRBD1 fits 7 bases in the junction. CDR3 sequence: CASSQGLPGQLNSPLHF. At the DNA level, the sequence is TGTGCCAGCAGCCAAGGTCTCCCGGGACAGCTTAATTCACCCCTCCACTTT.